This T cell receptor (beta chain) was captured in a study of cytomegalovirus exposure and HLA in healthy donors. Whole-study results and caveats: Investigators reported 150 to 200 TCR beta chains as tied to cytomegalovirus. Despite most TCR sequences being rare, some public TCRs occurred in many donors. Confirmation was obtained in vitro that three CMV-associated chains are specific for CMV antigens.

TCRdb's table, derived via immunoSEQ multiplex PCR, lists solely in-frame clones and lacks some. The sample lists 120,000 or so clones; 75% to 90% were seen once. Notes on this clone: Its antigen is currently unknown.

The TCR sequence derives from a woman under 30 in good health and CMV-seronegative. Sequencing input: PBMCs.

CDR3: CASGPGQGMEEAFF. CDR3 nucleotide sequence: TGTGCCAGCGGCCCGGGACAGGGGATGGAAGAAGCTTTCTTT. The chain recombines TRBV2 with TRBJ1-1, with 10 nucleotides matching TRBD1. The CDR3 contains 14 residues. Germline V CDR1 and CDR2: SNHLY, FYNNEI. The V gene end was trimmed by 8 bases and the J gene end by 8 bases; junction bases not matched to a gene: 11.